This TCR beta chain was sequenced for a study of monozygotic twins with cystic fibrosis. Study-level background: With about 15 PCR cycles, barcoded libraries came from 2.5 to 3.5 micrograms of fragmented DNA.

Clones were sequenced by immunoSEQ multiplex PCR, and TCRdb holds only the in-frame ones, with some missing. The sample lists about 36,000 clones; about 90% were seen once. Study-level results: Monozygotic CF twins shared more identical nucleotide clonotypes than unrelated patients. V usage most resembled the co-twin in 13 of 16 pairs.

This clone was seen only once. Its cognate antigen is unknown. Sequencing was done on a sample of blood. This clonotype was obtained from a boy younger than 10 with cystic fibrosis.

The CDR3 nucleotides are TGTGCCAGCAGCTTAGGCCCAGGGGATTATGGCTACACCTTC. Translated, it gives CASSLGPGDYGYTF. This chain joins TRBV11-3 and TRBJ1-2; possible D gene TRBD1, 6 bases. The germline gives CDR1 SGHNT, CDR2 YENEEA. There are 14 residues in the CDR3. V was trimmed by 1 base and J by 5 bases, leaving 11 bases between them. The full variable domain, completed using reference TRBV11-3 and TRBJ1-2, is EAGVVQSPRYKIIEKKQPVAFWCNPISGHNTLYWYLQNLGQGPELLIRYENEEAVDDSQLPKDRFSAERLKGVDSTLKIQPAELGDSAVYLCASSLGPGDYGYTFGSGTRLTVV.